These 14 T cell receptor beta chains were all obtained from the same sample, sequenced in a study of blood T cell repertoires in COVID-19. The table came from immunoSEQ multiplex PCR; TCRdb's copy has only in-frame clones and leaves some out. The data hold 350,000 or so clones, with around 91% observed a single time. Sequenced: peripheral blood. The receptors here all came from a man between 18 and 35 years old with active or convalescent COVID-19.

This clone showed up just once. V is TRBV18 and J is TRBJ1-5; weak D call: TRBD1 (5 bases). CDR3 length: 16 amino acids. The V gene's germline CDR1 is KGHSH and CDR2 LQKENI. V was pared by 3 bases and J by 0 bases, with 12 bases between. The CDR3 DNA reads as TGTGCCAGCTCACCGTCGGCGGGGGGTAGCAATCAGCCCCAGCATTTT. This sequence encodes CASSPSAGGSNQPQHF.

The V call is TRBV6-5, the J call TRBJ1-1, with D possibly being TRBD1 (5 bases). The CDR3 is 15 residues long. Germline CDR1 reads MNHEY; CDR2 reads SVGAGI. V was clipped by 2 bases and J by 1 base, with 11 bases between them. The CDR3, as DNA: TGTGCCAGCAGTTACCTTACAGGAAAGAACACTGAAGCTTTCTTT. Its translation is CASSYLTGKNTEAFF.

This CDR3 is CASSLKVGGNTGELFF. Here the CDR3 DNA reads TGTGCCAGCAGCTTAAAAGTGGGAGGGAACACCGGGGAGCTGTTTTTT. V is TRBV11-1 and J is TRBJ2-2; TRBD2 might be the D (6 bases). Germline CDR1 SGHAT, CDR2 FQDESV (reference sequence). Trimming stripped 2 bases from V and 1 base from J, with 11 bases between. The CDR3 consists of 16 residues. Supplemented by reference TRBV11-1 and TRBJ2-2, the full variable domain reads EAEVAQSPRYKITEKSQAVAFWCDPISGHATLYWYRQILGQGPELLVQFQDESVVDDSQLPKDRFSAERLKGVDSTLKIQPAELGDSAMYLCASSLKVGGNTGELFFGEGSRLTVL.

The chain combines TRBV9 with TRBJ1-6; TRBD1 might be the D (5 bases). Trimming cost V 5 bases and J 7 bases, with 19 bases left between them. CDR3 length: 16 amino acids. Germline V gene data show CDR1 as SGDLS and CDR2 as YYNGEE. CDR3 sequence: CASSDKPGRGNSPLHF. The CDR3 DNA reads as TGTGCCAGCAGTGACAAACCGGGACGGGGGAATTCACCCCTCCACTTT.

The chain links TRBV7-9 to TRBJ2-7; the D gene is possibly TRBD2 (6 bases). The CDR3 is made up of 15 amino acids. V was pared by 3 bases and J by 0 bases, with 12 bases between. The germline gives CDR1 SEHNR, CDR2 FQNEAQ (reference sequence). The CDR3 DNA sequence: TGTGCCAGCAGCTTGAGCGGGTCGGTCTCCTACGAGCAGTACTTC. Encoded protein: CASSLSGSVSYEQYF.

The chain is built from TRBV11-3 and TRBJ1-2; no definite D call. Trimming cost V 10 bases and J 0 bases, with 15 bases left between them. Germline CDR1 reads SGHNT; CDR2 reads YENEEA. The CDR3 is made up of 14 amino acids. The CDR3 DNA follows: TGTGCCAAAATACGGGAAATGGCTAACTATGGCTACACCTTC. It yields the protein CAKIREMANYGYTF. Together with reference TRBV11-3 and TRBJ1-2, the CDR3 gives the full variable domain: EAGVVQSPRYKIIEKKQPVAFWCNPISGHNTLYWYLQNLGQGPELLIRYENEEAVDDSQLPKDRFSAERLKGVDSTLKIQPAELGDSAVYLCAKIREMANYGYTFGSGTRLTVV.

This clone was found once. The rearrangement joins TRBV19 to TRBJ1-6; TRBD1 might be the D (6 bases). Trimming took off 9 bases at V and 9 bases at J, with 15 bases between the two ends. The CDR3 has 13 residues. Germline loops: CDR1 LNHDA, CDR2 SQIVND (reference sequence). CDR3 sequence: CASATGSGSPLHF. CDR3 bases: TGTGCCAGCGCGACAGGTTCGGGTTCACCCCTCCACTTT.

The V call is TRBV28, the J call TRBJ1-1; no clear D gene. In germline, CDR1 is MDHEN, CDR2 SYDVKM. The CDR3 extends over 13 amino acids. Trimming removed 8 bases at V and 0 bases at J, with 10 bases between. The CDR3 DNA sequence: TGTGCCAGCTTACCGGGGTTGAACACTGAAGCTTTCTTT. Protein product: CASLPGLNTEAFF.

This sequence joins TRBV18 and TRBJ1-5; no definite D call. V lost 4 bases and J 7 bases, leaving 11 bases between the germline ends. The CDR3 spans 13 residues. CDR1 and CDR2 (germline): KGHSH, LQKENI. The CDR3 spells CASSLWREQPQHF. The CDR3 DNA is TGTGCCAGCTCACTTTGGAGGGAGCAGCCCCAGCATTTT.

Regarding this clone: Other nucleotide sequences from this sample produce the same CDR3. V is TRBV4-2 and J is TRBJ1-1; maybe TRBD1 (5 bases). Per the germline V gene, CDR1 is LGHNA and CDR2 is YNFKEQ. The CDR3 totals 13 residues. V was trimmed by 4 bases and J by 1 base, leaving 7 bases between them. As DNA, the CDR3 is TGTGCCAGCAGCCGGGGGGGGAACACTGAAGCTTTCTTT. This encodes CASSRGGNTEAFF.

The V gene is TRBV18, the J gene TRBJ1-2, with 9 bases that match TRBD1. The trim removed 4 bases at V and 8 bases at J, leaving 8 bases unmatched. Germline V CDR1 and CDR2: KGHSH, LQKENI. The CDR3 consists of 14 residues. CDR3 loop: CASSRPGDREGYTF. The CDR3 DNA is TGTGCCAGCTCACGGCCAGGGGACAGGGAGGGCTACACCTTC.

The rearrangement joins TRBV5-4 to TRBJ1-3, with 8 positions matching TRBD1. There are 15 residues in the CDR3. V lost 5 bases, J lost 0 bases, and 4 bases stayed unmatched. Germline CDR1 and CDR2: SGHNT and YYREEE (reference sequence). The CDR3 DNA reads TGTGCCAGCAGAGGGGGACAGGCCTCTGGAAACACCATATATTTT. This gives the protein CASRGGQASGNTIYF.

This chain connects TRBV12-5 to TRBJ1-2; tentative D call: TRBD1 (5 bases). The CDR3 runs to 16 residues. CDR1 and CDR2 from the germline V gene are LGHNT and FRNRAP. V was shortened by 0 bases and J by 3 bases, with 14 bases between the two germline ends. Here the CDR3 reads CASGLVLGTQDYGYTF. The DNA of the CDR3 is TGTGCTAGTGGTTTGGTACTAGGGACTCAGGACTATGGCTACACCTTC.

V gene TRBV5-6 combines with J gene TRBJ2-7; weak D call: TRBD1 (6 bases). The V gene lost 2 bases and the J gene lost 5 bases, with 11 bases spanning the gap. The CDR3 is 13 residues long. Germline V gene data show CDR1 as SGHDT and CDR2 as YYEEEE. The CDR3 region is CASSFPGEHEQYF. The CDR3 region has the DNA TGTGCCAGCAGCTTCCCAGGGGAACACGAGCAGTACTTC.